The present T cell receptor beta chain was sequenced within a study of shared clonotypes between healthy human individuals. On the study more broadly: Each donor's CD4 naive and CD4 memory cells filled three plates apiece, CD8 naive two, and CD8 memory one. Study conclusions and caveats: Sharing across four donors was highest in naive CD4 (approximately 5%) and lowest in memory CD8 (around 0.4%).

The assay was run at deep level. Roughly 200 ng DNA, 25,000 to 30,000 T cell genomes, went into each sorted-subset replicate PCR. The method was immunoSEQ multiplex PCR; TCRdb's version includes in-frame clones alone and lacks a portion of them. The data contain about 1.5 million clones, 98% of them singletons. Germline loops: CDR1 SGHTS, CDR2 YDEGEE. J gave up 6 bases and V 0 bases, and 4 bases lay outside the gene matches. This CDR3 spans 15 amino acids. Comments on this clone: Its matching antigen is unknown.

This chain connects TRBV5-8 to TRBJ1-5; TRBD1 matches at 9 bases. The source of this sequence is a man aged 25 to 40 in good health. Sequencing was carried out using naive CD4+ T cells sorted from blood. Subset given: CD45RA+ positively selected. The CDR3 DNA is TGTGCCAGCAGCTTGGAGGGACAGGGCAGTCAGCCCCAGCATTTT. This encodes CASSLEGQGSQPQHF.